This entry concerns a single T cell receptor (beta chain). Its matching antigen is unknown. These data belong to a study of shared clonotypes between healthy human individuals. Study in general: In total, the donors were a couple of women and a few men aged 18 to 49. General study results and limits: Only blood samples were collected, and tissue repertoires likely differ.

The assay was carried out at the deep level. Under the authors' procedure: From ImmunoSEQ came sequences covering only the junction and carrying no quality scores, so filtering differed. This table comes from immunoSEQ multiplex PCR, and its TCRdb copy is limited to in-frame clones, with some not included. The DNA gave D and trimming, while V, J and clone size come from that table. The table lists about half a million clones, 70% to 80% of them singletons. V shed 5 bases and J shed 3 bases, with 8 bases lying between them. The CDR3 length is 13 residues. Germline values: CDR1 SEHNR, CDR2 FQNEAQ (reference sequence).

Sequenced: PBMCs. The sequence was collected from a middle-aged woman in good health. Some clones in this sample may be carry-over from other donors' samples. The rearrangement links TRBV7-9 to TRBJ1-5; no reliable D call. The CDR3 reads CASSLGDNQPQHF. The CDR3 coding sequence is TGTGCCAGCAGCCTAGGAGACAATCAGCCCCAGCATTTT.